This TCR beta chain derives from a study of cytomegalovirus exposure and HLA in healthy donors. Whole-study findings and limits: The likely origin of a cluster of highly shared sequence variants was a sequencing artifact. Analysis was carried out at a later point, and it linked a missense DCLRE1C variant to TCR beta V- and J-gene trimming. Later examination showed HLA-associated TCR beta chains had greater clonal expansion than equally common others. The availability of immune exposure information extended only to CMV serostatus.

Notes on this clone: Its specificity is not known.

The PCR was carried out with 60 Vbeta primers and 13 Jbeta primers. Profiled with immunoSEQ multiplex PCR; TCRdb holds only in-frame clones, not every one. The table shows roughly 61,000 clones, with around 90% occurring only once. Germline CDR1 MNHEY, CDR2 SVGAGI. This CDR3 region has 11 residues. V lost 7 bases, J lost 7 bases, and 4 bases stayed unmatched. This receptor was identified in a man between 25 and 39 years old in good health and CMV-seropositive. The sample was PBMCs. The V gene is TRBV6-5, the J gene TRBJ2-7, with 7 bases fitting TRBD1. CDR3: CASINRGEQYF. The DNA of the CDR3 is TGTGCCAGCATTAACAGGGGAGAGCAGTACTTC.